The rows below give T cell receptor beta chains drawn from one sample of a study of blood T cells in healthy people across ages. TCRdb independently ran MiXCR on the 5' RACE reads; one entry per CDR3 protein. This sample has around 1.5 million distinct CDR3 sequences, with roughly 30% found just once. The sequenced sample consisted of blood. The source of these receptors is a woman aged 30 to 39 in good health. The CDR3 runs from the conserved cysteine through the conserved F or W. Fields, in order: V gene, D gene, J gene, clone size, CDR3 DNA, CDR3 protein. A D gene is named only where the DNA matches it firmly. Where a row states a size, it is once, few, many or the class of an expanded clone; other rows omit it.

TRBV7-9	.	TRBJ1-1	.	TGTGCCAGCAGCCGGGACCGAAGCGAGGCTTTCTTT	CASSRDRSEAFF
TRBV2	.	TRBJ2-3	.	TGTGCCAGCAGTGAGGCGTCCGATGGGCAGTATTTT	CASSEASDGQYF
TRBV29-1	TRBD2	TRBJ2-1	many	TGCAGGGCCGCAGGGACTAGCGAATACAATGAGCAGTTCTTC	CRAAGTSEYNEQFF
TRBV20-1	.	TRBJ2-3	once	TGCAGTATTAAAAGGGGACTTCCTAGCACAGATACGCAGTATTTT	CSIKRGLPSTDTQYF
TRBV5-6	.	TRBJ2-1	few	TGTGCCAGCAGCTTGGATGCAGAGGGGGTTGAGCAGTTCTTC	CASSLDAEGVEQFF
TRBV29-1	.	TRBJ2-1	.	TGCAGCGTTGAAGATTTCCCGGCAGCCACCTACAATGAGCAGTTCTTC	CSVEDFPAATYNEQFF
TRBV7-2	TRBD1	TRBJ2-3	.	TGTGCCAGCAGCAACGGACAGGGACATCGGGATACGCAGTATTTT	CASSNGQGHRDTQYF
TRBV28	.	TRBJ2-7	.	TGTGCCAGCAGTCCCCCTCTCTGGGGGCGGACCTACGAGCAGTACTTC	CASSPPLWGRTYEQYF
TRBV10-3	.	TRBJ1-4	few	TGTGCCATCAGTGAGAAAGTTGGGGCCGTTAATGAAAAACTGTTTTTT	CAISEKVGAVNEKLFF
TRBV4-1	.	TRBJ1-2	.	TGCGCCAGCAGCCAAGACTGGGGATACTATGGCTACACCTTC	CASSQDWGYYGYTF
TRBV7-9	.	TRBJ2-6	few	TGTGCCAGCAGCCCTCGCATCGTCGGGGTTAGGAACTCTGGGGCCAACGTCCTGACTTTC	CASSPRIVGVRNSGANVLTF
TRBV5-1	TRBD2	TRBJ2-1	.	TGCGCCAGCAGCTGGACTAGCGGGGAGACATTTGAGCAGTTCTTC	CASSWTSGETFEQFF
TRBV5-1	.	TRBJ2-2	.	TGCGCCAGCAGCATCGGACAGCACACCGGGGAGCTGTTTTTT	CASSIGQHTGELFF
TRBV7-8	.	TRBJ1-5	.	TGTGCCAGCAGCCCTTTGGGGGTGCATCAGCCCCAGCATTTT	CASSPLGVHQPQHF
TRBV7-3	TRBD2	TRBJ2-3	.	TGTGCCAGCAGCTCAGGACTAGCGGGAGCGTTAGATACGCAGTATTTT	CASSSGLAGALDTQYF
TRBV7-9	TRBD2	TRBJ2-1	few	TGTGCCAGCAGCTCCCCGGGCGGGAGGAACAATGAGCAGTTCTTC	CASSSPGGRNNEQFF
TRBV18	TRBD2	TRBJ2-1	many	TGTGCCAGCAGCCCGGGACTAGCGGAGTACAATGAGCAGTTCTTC	CASSPGLAEYNEQFF
TRBV29-1	.	TRBJ2-5	.	TGCAGCGTGACCACAATGGGGGGCGAAGAGACCCAGTACTTC	CSVTTMGGEETQYF
TRBV27	.	TRBJ1-5	.	TGTGCCAGCAGTCCGATATACAGGGAGGGGCAGCCCCAGCATTTT	CASSPIYREGQPQHF
TRBV3-1	.	TRBJ2-1	few	TGTGCCAGCAGCCAAGAACTAGTACCCTCTAATGAGCAGTTCTTC	CASSQELVPSNEQFF
TRBV5-1	TRBD2	TRBJ2-6	.	TGCGCCAGCAGCTCGATACTAGCGGGGAACTCTGGGGCCAACGTCCTGACTTTC	CASSSILAGNSGANVLTF
TRBV3-1	.	TRBJ2-1	few	TGTGCCAGCAGCCAAGATGTGGCAGAGCAGTTCTTC	CASSQDVAEQFF
TRBV4-2	TRBD2	TRBJ2-1	few	TGTGCCAGCAGCCAAGATCCACTAGCGCCCTTCTACAGTGAGCAGTTCTTC	CASSQDPLAPFYSEQFF
TRBV27	.	TRBJ2-7	.	TGTGCCAGCAGTCGACGGCGCTCCTACGAGCAGTACTTC	CASSRRRSYEQYF
TRBV4-1	.	TRBJ1-6	many	TGCGCCAGCAGCCAAGGACCAGACCATCCTTCACCCCTCCACTTT	CASSQGPDHPSPLHF
TRBV27	TRBD1	TRBJ2-7	.	TGTGCTAGCAGTTTTTCGACAGGGGGGCACGAGCAGTACTTC	CASSFSTGGHEQYF
TRBV20-1	TRBD2	TRBJ2-1	.	TGCAGTGCTAGGGGGTCGACTAGCGGGAGCCATTTCTTC	CSARGSTSGSHFF
TRBV6-1	.	TRBJ1-1	.	TGTGCCAGCAGAGGCCCTACCACTGAAGCTTTCTTT	CASRGPTTEAFF
TRBV4-1	.	TRBJ2-7	few	TGCGCCAGCAGCCTCGGATACACCTCCGGCATCGAGCAGTACTTC	CASSLGYTSGIEQYF
TRBV20-1	.	TRBJ2-1	few	TGCAGTGCTAGCCAAGGCAGAAATGAGCAGTTCTTC	CSASQGRNEQFF
TRBV2	.	TRBJ2-7	.	TGTGCCAGCAGTGGACAGGACTCAAGCTCCTACGAGCAGTACTTC	CASSGQDSSSYEQYF
TRBV20-1	.	TRBJ2-1	few	TGCAGTGCTGGGGGGTGGGATTTGAATGAGCAGTTCTTC	CSAGGWDLNEQFF
TRBV19	TRBD2	TRBJ2-1	.	TGTGCCAGTACGCCTAGCGGGAGATGGAATGAGCAGTTCTTC	CASTPSGRWNEQFF